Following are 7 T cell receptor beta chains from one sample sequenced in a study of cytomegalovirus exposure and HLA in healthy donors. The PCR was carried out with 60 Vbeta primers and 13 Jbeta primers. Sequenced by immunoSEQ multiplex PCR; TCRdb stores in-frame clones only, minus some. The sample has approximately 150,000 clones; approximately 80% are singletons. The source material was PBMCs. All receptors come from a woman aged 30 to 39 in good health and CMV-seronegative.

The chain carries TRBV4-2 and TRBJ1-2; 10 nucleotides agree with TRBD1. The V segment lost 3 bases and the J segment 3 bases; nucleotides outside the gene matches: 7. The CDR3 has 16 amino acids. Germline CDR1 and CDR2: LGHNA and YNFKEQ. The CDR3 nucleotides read TGTGCCAGCAGCCAGGGGACAGGGGTAGGCGACTATGGCTACACCTTC. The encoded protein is CASSQGTGVGDYGYTF.

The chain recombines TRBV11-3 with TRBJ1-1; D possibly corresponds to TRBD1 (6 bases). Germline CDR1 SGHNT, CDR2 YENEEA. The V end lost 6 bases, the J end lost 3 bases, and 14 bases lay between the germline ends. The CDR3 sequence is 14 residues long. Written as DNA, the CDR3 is TGTGCCAGCAGACAGGGCGGTAGGGACACTGAAGCTTTCTTT. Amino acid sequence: CASRQGGRDTEAFF.

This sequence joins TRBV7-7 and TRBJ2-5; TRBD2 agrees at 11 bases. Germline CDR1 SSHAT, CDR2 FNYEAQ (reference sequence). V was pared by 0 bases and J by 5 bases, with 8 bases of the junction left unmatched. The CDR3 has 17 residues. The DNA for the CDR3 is TGTGCCAGCAGCTTAGCGCTGCTAGCGGGAGGTGGGGAGACCCAGTACTTC. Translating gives CASSLALLAGGGETQYF.

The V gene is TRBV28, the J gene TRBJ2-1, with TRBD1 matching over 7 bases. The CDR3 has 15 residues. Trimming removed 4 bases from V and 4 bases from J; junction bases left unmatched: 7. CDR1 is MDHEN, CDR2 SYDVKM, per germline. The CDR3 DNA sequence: TGTGCCAGCAGTTCTACAGGGGAGAGGTACAATGAGCAGTTCTTC. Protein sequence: CASSSTGERYNEQFF.

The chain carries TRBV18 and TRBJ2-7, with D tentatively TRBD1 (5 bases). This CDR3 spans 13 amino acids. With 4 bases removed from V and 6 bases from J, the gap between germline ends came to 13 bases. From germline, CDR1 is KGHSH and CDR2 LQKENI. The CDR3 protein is CASSLDQGSEQYF. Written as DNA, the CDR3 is TGTGCCAGCTCACTGGATCAGGGCTCCGAGCAGTACTTC.

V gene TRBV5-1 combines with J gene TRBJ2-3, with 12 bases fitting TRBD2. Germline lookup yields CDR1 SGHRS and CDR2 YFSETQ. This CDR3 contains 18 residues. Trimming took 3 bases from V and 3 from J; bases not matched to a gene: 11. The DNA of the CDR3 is TGCGCCAGCAGCTCAGGGACTCTAGCGGGAGGGTCAACAGATACGCAGTATTTT. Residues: CASSSGTLAGGSTDTQYF. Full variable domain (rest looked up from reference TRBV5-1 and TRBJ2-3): KAGVTQTPRYLIKTRGQQVTLSCSPISGHRSVSWYQQTPGQGLQFLFEYFSETQRNKGNFPGRFSGRQFSNSRSEMNVSTLELGDSALYLCASSSGTLAGGSTDTQYFGPGTRLTVL.

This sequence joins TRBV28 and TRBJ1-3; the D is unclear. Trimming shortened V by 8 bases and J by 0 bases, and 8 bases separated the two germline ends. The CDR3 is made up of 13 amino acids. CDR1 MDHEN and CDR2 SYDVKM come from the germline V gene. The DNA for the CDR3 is TGTGCCAGCCGACTGTTCTCTGGAAACACCATATATTTT. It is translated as CASRLFSGNTIYF.